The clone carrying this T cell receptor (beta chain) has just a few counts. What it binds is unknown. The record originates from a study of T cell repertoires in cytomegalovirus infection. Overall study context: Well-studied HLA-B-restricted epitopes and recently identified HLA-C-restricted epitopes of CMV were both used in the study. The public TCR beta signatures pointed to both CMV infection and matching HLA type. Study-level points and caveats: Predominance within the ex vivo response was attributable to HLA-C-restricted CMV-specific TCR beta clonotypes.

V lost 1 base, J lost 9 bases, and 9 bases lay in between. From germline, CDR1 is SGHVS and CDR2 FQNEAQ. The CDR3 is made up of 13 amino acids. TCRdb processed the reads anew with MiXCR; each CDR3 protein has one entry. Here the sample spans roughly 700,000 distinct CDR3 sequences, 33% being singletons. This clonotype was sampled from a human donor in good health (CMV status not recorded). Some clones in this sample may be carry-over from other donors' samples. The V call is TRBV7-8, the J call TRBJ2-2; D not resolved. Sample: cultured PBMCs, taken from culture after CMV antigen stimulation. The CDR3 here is CASSLGPFRELFF. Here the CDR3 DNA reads TGTGCCAGCAGCTTAGGCCCGTTTCGGGAGCTGTTTTTT.